The 6 T cell receptor beta chains listed next were all sequenced from one sample in a study of T-cell memory formation after mild COVID-19. TCRdb re-derived calls from the 5' RACE reads in MiXCR, one entry per CDR3 protein. The sample records roughly 250,000 distinct CDR3 sequences, 15% to 20% being singletons. Sequenced material: PBMCs or a T cell subset sorted from them (not recorded which). The receptors shown here come from a young man who had mild COVID-19 (a few samples of this study predate the infection). Cell type and time point are not known.

The chain links TRBV12-5 to TRBJ2-1; no clear D gene. The CDR3 consists of 11 residues. V gave up 3 bases and J gave up 8 bases, with 5 bases separating them. Germline CDR1 reads LGHNT; CDR2 reads FRNRAP. This CDR3 is CASGFYHEQFF. The CDR3 bases are TGTGCTAGTGGTTTTTACCATGAGCAGTTCTTC.

The chain recombines TRBV21-1 with TRBJ2-1; the DNA was not used to check the table's D call, TRBD1. TRBV21-1 is given as a pseudogene. The CDR3 length is 9 residues. The CDR3 DNA sequence: TGTGCCAGCCGGGGGGGAGAGTTCTTC. Its translation: CASRGGEFF.

The chain links TRBV4-1 to TRBJ1-1; TRBD1 matches at 8 bases. The germline gives CDR1 MGHRA, CDR2 YSYEKL. Germline trimming cut 10 bases from V and 4 bases from J; bases unmatched to any gene: 5. CDR3 size: 12 residues. CDR3 sequence: CATGQGGTEAFF. The CDR3 coding sequence is TGCGCCACCGGACAGGGAGGCACTGAAGCTTTCTTT.

This rearrangement joins TRBV7-8 to TRBJ2-6; D not certain. The CDR3 is 15 residues long. CDR1 and CDR2 (germline): SGHVS, FQNEAQ. The V end lost 1 base, the J end lost 2 bases, and 6 bases lay between the germline ends. The CDR3 nucleotides read TGTGCCAGCAGCTTAGAGTTGGCTGGGGCCAACGTCCTGACTTTC. This sequence encodes CASSLELAGANVLTF.

This clonotype was detected only once. The chain combines TRBV30 with TRBJ1-4; 9 bases map to TRBD1. Per the germline V gene, CDR1 is GTSNPN and CDR2 is SVGIG (reference sequence). The CDR3 is 14 amino acids. Trimming cost V 3 bases and J 8 bases; bases outside gene matches: 7. In DNA, the CDR3 is TGTGCCTGGAGGGTACAGGGGGCTGAGGAAAAACTGTTTTTT. Encoded protein: CAWRVQGAEEKLFF.

The chain uses TRBV7-9 and TRBJ1-1, with D possibly being TRBD1 (5 bases). CDR3 length: 16 residues. The germline V and J ends were trimmed by 3 bases and 5 bases, with 19 bases remaining between them. CDR1 and CDR2 (germline): SEHNR, FQNEAQ (reference sequence). In DNA, the CDR3 is TGTGCCAGCAGCTTTCTGATAAAAGGGGATGGGACTGAAGCTTTCTTT. As protein: CASSFLIKGDGTEAFF.